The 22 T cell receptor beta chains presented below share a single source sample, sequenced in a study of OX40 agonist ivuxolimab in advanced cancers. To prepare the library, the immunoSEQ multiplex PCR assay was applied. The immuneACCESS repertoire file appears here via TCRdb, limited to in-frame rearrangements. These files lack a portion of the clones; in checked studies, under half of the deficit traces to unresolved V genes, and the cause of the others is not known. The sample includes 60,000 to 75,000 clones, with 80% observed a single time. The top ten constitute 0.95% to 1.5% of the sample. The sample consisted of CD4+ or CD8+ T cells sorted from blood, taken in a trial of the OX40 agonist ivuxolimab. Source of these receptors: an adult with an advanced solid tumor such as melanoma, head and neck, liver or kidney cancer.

CDR3: CASSYSGPRETQYF. The CDR3, as DNA: TGTGCCAGCAGTTACTCCGGACCCCGAGAGACCCAGTACTTC. V usage is TRBV6-5 and J usage is TRBJ2-5; no firm D call. The CDR3 sequence is 14 residues long. CDR1 and CDR2 from the germline V gene are MNHEY and SVGAGI. V lost 0 bases to trimming and J lost 4 bases, with 9 bases between them.

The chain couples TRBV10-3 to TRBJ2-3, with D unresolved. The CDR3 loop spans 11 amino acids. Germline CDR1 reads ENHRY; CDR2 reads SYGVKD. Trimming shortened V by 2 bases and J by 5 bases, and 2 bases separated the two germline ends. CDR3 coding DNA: TGTGCCATCAGTGAGAGAGATACGCAGTATTTT. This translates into CAISERDTQYF.

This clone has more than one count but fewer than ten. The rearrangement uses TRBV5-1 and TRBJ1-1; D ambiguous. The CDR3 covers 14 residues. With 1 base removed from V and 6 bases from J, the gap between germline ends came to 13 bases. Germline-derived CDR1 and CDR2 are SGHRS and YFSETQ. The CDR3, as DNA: TGCGCCAGCAGCTTGAACGCCATAGGTGCTGAAGCTTTCTTT. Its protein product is CASSLNAIGAEAFF.

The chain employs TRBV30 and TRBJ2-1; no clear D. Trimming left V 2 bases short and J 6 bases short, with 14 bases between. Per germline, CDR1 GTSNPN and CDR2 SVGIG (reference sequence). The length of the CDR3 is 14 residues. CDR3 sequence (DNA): TGTGCCTGGAGTATGCCAGTCTCTTCCAATGAGCAGTTCTTC. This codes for CAWSMPVSSNEQFF.

The CDR3 reads CASSSLGQDNTEAFF. The CDR3 region has the DNA TGCGCCAGCAGCTCGTTGGGACAGGACAACACTGAAGCTTTCTTT. The V gene is TRBV5-1, the J gene TRBJ1-1; 8 bases line up with TRBD1. Trimming cost V 3 bases and J 2 bases; bases outside gene matches: 6. This CDR3 has 15 residues. CDR1 and CDR2 (germline): SGHRS, YFSETQ.

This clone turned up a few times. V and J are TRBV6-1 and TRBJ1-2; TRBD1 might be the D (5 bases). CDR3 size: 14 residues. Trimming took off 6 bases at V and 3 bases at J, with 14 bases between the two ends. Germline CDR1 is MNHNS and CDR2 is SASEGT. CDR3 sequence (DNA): TGTGCCAGCAGCGAGGTCGGGGGAGACTATGGCTACACCTTC. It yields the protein CASSEVGGDYGYTF.

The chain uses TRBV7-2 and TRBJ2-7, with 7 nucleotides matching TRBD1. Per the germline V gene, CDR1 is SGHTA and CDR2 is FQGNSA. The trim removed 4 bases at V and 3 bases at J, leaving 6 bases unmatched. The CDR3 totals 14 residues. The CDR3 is CASSSGTAVYEQYF. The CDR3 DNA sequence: TGTGCCAGCAGCTCCGGGACAGCCGTCTACGAGCAGTACTTC.

CDR3 in amino acids: CASSRDSLGSYEQYF. DNA of the CDR3: TGCGCCAGCAGCCGGGACAGTCTTGGCTCCTACGAGCAGTACTTC. The gene calls are TRBV4-1 and TRBJ2-7; 7 positions agree with TRBD1. The CDR3 spans 15 residues. V lost 4 bases, J lost 0 bases, and 6 bases stayed unmatched. Per germline, CDR1 MGHRA and CDR2 YSYEKL.

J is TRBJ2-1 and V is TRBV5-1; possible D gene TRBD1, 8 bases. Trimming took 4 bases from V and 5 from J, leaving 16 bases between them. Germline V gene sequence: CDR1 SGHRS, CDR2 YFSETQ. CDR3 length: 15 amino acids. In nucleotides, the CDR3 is TGCGCCAGCAGCCAAACAGGGGGGGCCGACAATGAGCAGTTCTTC. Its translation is CASSQTGGADNEQFF.

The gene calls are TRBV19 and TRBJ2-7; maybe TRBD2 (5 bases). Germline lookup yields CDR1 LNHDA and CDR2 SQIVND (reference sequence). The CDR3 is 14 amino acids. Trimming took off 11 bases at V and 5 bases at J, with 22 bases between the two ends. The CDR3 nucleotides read TGTGCCTCTAAGAACAGTGAGGGTTCCGACGAGCAGTACTTC. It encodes CASKNSEGSDEQYF.

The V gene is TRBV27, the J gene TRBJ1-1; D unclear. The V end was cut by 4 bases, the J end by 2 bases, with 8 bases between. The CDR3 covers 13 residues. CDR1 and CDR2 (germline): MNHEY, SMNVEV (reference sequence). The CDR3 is CASSWRVNTEAFF. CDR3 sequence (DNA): TGTGCCAGCAGTTGGCGGGTTAACACTGAAGCTTTCTTT.

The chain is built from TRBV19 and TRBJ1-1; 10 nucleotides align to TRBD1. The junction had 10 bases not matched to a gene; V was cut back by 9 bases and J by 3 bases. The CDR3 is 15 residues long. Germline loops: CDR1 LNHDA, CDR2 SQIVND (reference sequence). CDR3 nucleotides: TGTGCCAGCAGAGGAACCGGGACAGGGGACACTGAAGCTTTCTTT. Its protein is CASRGTGTGDTEAFF.

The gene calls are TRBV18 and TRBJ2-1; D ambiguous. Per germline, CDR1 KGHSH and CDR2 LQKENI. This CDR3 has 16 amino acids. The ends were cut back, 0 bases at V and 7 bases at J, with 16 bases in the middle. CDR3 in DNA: TGTGCCAGCTCACCACCCATGGGAAAGAGAGCGAATGAGCAGTTCTTC. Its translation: CASSPPMGKRANEQFF.

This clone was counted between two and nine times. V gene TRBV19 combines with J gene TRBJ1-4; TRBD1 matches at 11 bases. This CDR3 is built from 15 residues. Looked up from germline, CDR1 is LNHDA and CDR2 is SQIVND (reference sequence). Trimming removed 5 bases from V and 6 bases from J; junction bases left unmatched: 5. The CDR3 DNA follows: TGTGCCAGTAGTGGATGGGACAGGGGGTATGAAAAACTGTTTTTT. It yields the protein CASSGWDRGYEKLFF.

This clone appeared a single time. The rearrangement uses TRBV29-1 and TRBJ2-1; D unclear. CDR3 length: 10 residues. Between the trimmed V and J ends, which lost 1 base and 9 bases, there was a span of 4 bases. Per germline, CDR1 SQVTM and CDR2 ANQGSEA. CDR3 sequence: CSVEVPEQFF. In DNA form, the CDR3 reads TGCAGCGTTGAAGTCCCTGAGCAGTTCTTC.

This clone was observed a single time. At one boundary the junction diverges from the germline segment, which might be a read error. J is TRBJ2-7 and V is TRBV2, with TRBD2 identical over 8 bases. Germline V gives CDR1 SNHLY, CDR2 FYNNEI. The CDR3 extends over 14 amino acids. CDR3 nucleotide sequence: TGTGCCAGCAGTAAAGCGGGGGCCTCCCGCGAGCAGTACTTC. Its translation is CASSKAGASREQYF.

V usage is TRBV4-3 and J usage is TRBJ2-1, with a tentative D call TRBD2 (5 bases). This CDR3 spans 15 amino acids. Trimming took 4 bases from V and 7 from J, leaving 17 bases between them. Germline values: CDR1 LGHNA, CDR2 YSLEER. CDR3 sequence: CASSRGQAAKNEQFF. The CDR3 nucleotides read TGCGCCAGCAGCCGCGGGCAGGCGGCCAAGAATGAGCAGTTCTTC.

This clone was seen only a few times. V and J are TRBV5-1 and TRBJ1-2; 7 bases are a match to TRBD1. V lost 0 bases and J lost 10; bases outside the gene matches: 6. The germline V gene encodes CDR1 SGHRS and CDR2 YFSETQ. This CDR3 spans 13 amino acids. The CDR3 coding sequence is TGCGCCAGCAGCTTGGTCGGACAGGCGAACTACACCTTC. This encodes CASSLVGQANYTF. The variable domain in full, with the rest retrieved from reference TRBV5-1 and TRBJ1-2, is KAGVTQTPRYLIKTRGQQVTLSCSPISGHRSVSWYQQTPGQGLQFLFEYFSETQRNKGNFPGRFSGRQFSNSRSEMNVSTLELGDSALYLCASSLVGQANYTFGSGTRLTVV.

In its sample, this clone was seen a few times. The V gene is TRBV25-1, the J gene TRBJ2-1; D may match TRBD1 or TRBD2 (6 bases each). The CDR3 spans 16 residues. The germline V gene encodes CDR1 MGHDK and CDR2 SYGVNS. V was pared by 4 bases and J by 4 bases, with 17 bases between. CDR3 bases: TGTGCCAGCAGTGCTACAAGGGGGGCGAGATACAATGAGCAGTTCTTC. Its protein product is CASSATRGARYNEQFF.

The CDR3: CASSRDSRYNEQFF. The CDR3 DNA sequence: TGTGCCAGCAGCAGGGACAGCCGTTACAATGAGCAGTTCTTC. The gene calls are TRBV13 and TRBJ2-1; 7 positions agree with TRBD1. Germline trimming cut 5 bases from V and 4 bases from J; bases unmatched to any gene: 5. Germline CDR1 is PRHDT and CDR2 is FYEKMQ (reference sequence). This CDR3 is 14 amino acids long.

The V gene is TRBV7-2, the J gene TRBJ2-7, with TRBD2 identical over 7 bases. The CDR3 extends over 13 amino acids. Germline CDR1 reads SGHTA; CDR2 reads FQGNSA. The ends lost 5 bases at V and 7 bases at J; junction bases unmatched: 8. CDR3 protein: CASSVRGGDEQYF. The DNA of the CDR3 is TGTGCCAGCAGCGTCCGCGGGGGTGATGAGCAGTACTTC.

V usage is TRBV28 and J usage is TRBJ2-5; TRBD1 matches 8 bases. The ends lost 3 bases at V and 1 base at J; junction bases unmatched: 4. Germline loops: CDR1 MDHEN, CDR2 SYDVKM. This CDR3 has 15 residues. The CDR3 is CASSFLTGGQETQYF. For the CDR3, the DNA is TGTGCCAGCAGTTTTTTAACAGGGGGCCAAGAGACCCAGTACTTC.